The clone carrying this TCR beta chain has just one count. Its antigen is not identified. Deletions cut 4 bases from V and 4 bases from J, with 11 bases between. This CDR3 is 13 amino acids long. The germline CDR1 and CDR2 sequences are SGHTS and YDEGEE. Only in-frame clones appear in the TCRdb table, and some are missing; sequencing was by immunoSEQ multiplex PCR. Found here are under 40,000 clones, 70% to 85% of them singletons; the top ten hold more than 30%. The source of the sample is a study of PD-L1 blockade in urothelial cancer. Background on the study: Researchers looked at the blood 3 weeks (second dose) and 6 weeks after treatment began. Each blood sample yielded a median of about 140,000 T cells.

Findings of the study overall: At the 3-week point, tumor-associated blood clones expanded more in durable-benefit patients.

This chain links TRBV5-8 with TRBJ1-1; D not resolved. The TCR was taken from a man between 60 and 70 years old with urothelial cancer. The sequencing here drew on PBMCs, taken around atezolizumab (anti-PD-L1) treatment. CDR3 bases: TGTGCCAGCAGCGGAGGTTCGGGCACTGAAGCTTTCTTT. It encodes CASSGGSGTEAFF.